A selection of T cell receptor beta chains follows, all from one sample in a study of T cells after yellow fever vaccination. One entry per CDR3 protein, called by TCRdb with MiXCR from the 5' RACE reads. Of 350,000 to 550,000 distinct CDR3 sequences listed, under 20% are singletons. The source was PBMCs, collected before the yellow fever booster vaccination. The receptors were gathered from a man younger than 35 who received the YFV17D yellow fever vaccine. CDR3s include the opening cysteine and the closing phenylalanine or tryptophan. A D gene is named only where the DNA matches it firmly. Size tells how often a clone was seen (once, few, many) or the class of an expanded clone, and some rows leave it out.

clone_size cdr3_length j_call v_call d_call cdr3_aa cdr3_nt
NA 19 TRBJ2-6 TRBV9 TRBD1 CASSDPGQALLSGANVLTF TGTGCCAGCAGCGACCCGGGACAGGCCCTCCTCTCTGGGGCCAACGTCCTGACTTTC
NA 18 TRBJ1-3 TRBV27 TRBD1 CASSPWPSRGSGGNTIYF TGTGCCAGCAGTCCCTGGCCCAGCAGGGGGTCGGGTGGAAACACCATATATTTT
few 17 TRBJ1-1 TRBV6-5 TRBD1 CASSKTGGEVMNTEAFF TGTGCCAGCAGTAAGACAGGGGGCGAGGTCATGAACACTGAAGCTTTCTTT
NA 15 TRBJ2-5 TRBV5-1 TRBD2 CASSSNGGGQETQYF TGCGCCAGCAGCTCGAACGGGGGGGGTCAAGAGACCCAGTACTTC
NA 14 TRBJ1-2 TRBV6-5 TRBD1 CASSYSTGDWSYTF TGTGCCAGCAGTTACAGCACAGGGGATTGGAGCTACACCTTC
few 16 TRBJ2-3 TRBV11-2 TRBD2 CSSSLSPRGGSDTQYF TGTTCCAGCAGCCTCTCACCCCGGGGGGGCTCAGATACGCAGTATTTT
NA 17 TRBJ1-4 TRBV4-3 TRBD1 CASSRGGQAYPNEKLFF TGCGCCAGCAGCCGGGGGGGACAGGCCTACCCAAATGAAAAACTGTTTTTT
NA 14 TRBJ2-5 TRBV7-9 NA CASSLGGGGEAQYF TGTGCCAGCAGCTTAGGTGGGGGAGGAGAGGCCCAGTACTTC
many 13 TRBJ2-5 TRBV5-1 NA CASSPSAGETQYF TGCGCCAGCAGCCCCTCGGCCGGAGAGACCCAGTACTTC
few 15 TRBJ1-2 TRBV7-2 TRBD1 CASSFWTGLNYGYTF TGTGCCAGCAGCTTCTGGACAGGGCTTAACTATGGCTACACCTTC
NA 18 TRBJ2-5 TRBV12-3/TRBV12-4 NA CASSEGLTLGNPQETQYF TGTGCCAGCTCGGAGGGCCTAACTCTCGGAAACCCCCAAGAGACCCAGTACTTC
NA 19 TRBJ2-2 TRBV4-3 TRBD2 CASSQDSPPRGGYTGELFF TGCGCCAGCAGCCAAGATTCCCCCCCCCGGGGGGGATACACCGGGGAGCTGTTTTTT
NA 14 TRBJ1-2 TRBV7-9 TRBD1 CASSLLAGGYGYTF TGTGCCAGCAGCTTACTAGCAGGGGGGTATGGCTACACCTTC
NA 13 TRBJ2-7 TRBV29-1 TRBD1 CSVAPAGGYEQYF TGCAGCGTTGCACCCGCAGGGGGCTACGAGCAGTACTTC
many 13 TRBJ1-4 TRBV10-3 NA CAISEPREEKLFF TGTGCCATCAGTGAGCCGCGTGAGGAAAAACTGTTTTTT
few 13 TRBJ2-6 TRBV6-6 NA CASSYDGANVLTF TGTGCCAGCAGTTACGATGGGGCCAACGTCCTGACTTTC
NA 13 TRBJ1-2 TRBV6-5 TRBD1 CASSRDRGNGYTF TGTGCCAGCAGTCGGGACAGGGGGAATGGCTACACCTTC
NA 15 TRBJ2-3 TRBV7-3 TRBD2 CASSFRGVVADTQYF TGTGCCAGCAGCTTTCGGGGGGTGGTTGCAGATACGCAGTATTTT
once 15 TRBJ1-1 TRBV19 TRBD1 CASSSPYRGNTEAFF TGTGCCAGTAGTTCTCCCTACAGGGGGAACACTGAAGCTTTCTTT
NA 13 TRBJ1-2 TRBV29-1 NA CSVVSSNYYGYTF TGCAGCGTTGTTTCCAGTAACTACTATGGCTACACCTTC
NA 15 TRBJ2-1 TRBV4-1 NA CASSQDTPRANEQFF TGCGCCAGCAGCCAAGATACTCCCAGGGCCAATGAGCAGTTCTTC
few 12 TRBJ1-1 TRBV9 NA CASSSRGTEAFF TGTGCCAGCAGCTCCCGGGGGACTGAAGCTTTCTTT
few 16 TRBJ2-5 TRBV27 NA CASSLSRDPWGETQYF TGTGCCAGCAGTCTTAGCCGGGACCCATGGGGAGAGACCCAGTACTTC